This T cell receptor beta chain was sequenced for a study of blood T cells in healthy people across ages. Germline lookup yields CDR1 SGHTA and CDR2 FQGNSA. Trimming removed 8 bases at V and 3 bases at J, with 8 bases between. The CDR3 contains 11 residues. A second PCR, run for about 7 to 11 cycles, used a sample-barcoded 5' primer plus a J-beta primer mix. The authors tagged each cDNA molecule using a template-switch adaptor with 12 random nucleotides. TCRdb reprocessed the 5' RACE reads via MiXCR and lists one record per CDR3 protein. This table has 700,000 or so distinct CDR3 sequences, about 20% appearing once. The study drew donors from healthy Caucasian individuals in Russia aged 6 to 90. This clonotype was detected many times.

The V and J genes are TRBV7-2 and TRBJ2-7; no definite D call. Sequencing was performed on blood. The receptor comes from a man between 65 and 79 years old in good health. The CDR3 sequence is CASSDLYEQYV. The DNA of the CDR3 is TGTGCCAGCTCCGACCTCTACGAGCAGTACGTC.